The 14 T cell receptor beta chains listed next were all sequenced from one sample in a study of blood T cell repertoires in COVID-19. The table came from immunoSEQ multiplex PCR; TCRdb's copy has only in-frame clones and leaves some out. The sample consists of roughly 230,000 clones, 83% of them appearing once. The sequenced material came from peripheral blood. Receptors originate from a human donor in a cohort sampled during active COVID-19.

This clone was seen more than once but under ten times. The V and J genes are TRBV6-5 and TRBJ2-7, with a possible D match to TRBD1 (5 bases). Trimming shortened V by 8 bases and J by 6 bases, and 17 bases separated the two germline ends. The CDR3 runs to 13 residues. Germline V gene data show CDR1 as MNHEY and CDR2 as SVGAGI. CDR3 protein: CASLTSGLLEQYF. In DNA, the CDR3 is TGTGCCAGCCTAACATCAGGGCTCCTCGAGCAGTACTTC.

The table lists this clone with a few counts. The chain carries TRBV5-8 and TRBJ2-3; D perhaps matches TRBD2 (5 bases). The V gene's germline CDR1 is SGHTS and CDR2 YDEGEE. V was shortened by 2 bases and J by 8 bases, with 18 bases between the two germline ends. The CDR3 sequence is 15 residues long. DNA for the CDR3: TGTGCCAGCAGCTTCGCTTCCGGGCTCCGGGGTACGCAGTATTTT. It translates to CASSFASGLRGTQYF.

V is TRBV4-2 and J is TRBJ2-2; D possibly corresponds to TRBD2 (5 bases). This CDR3 spans 18 amino acids. CDR1 LGHNA and CDR2 YNFKEQ come from the germline V gene. Deletions cut 0 bases from V and 0 bases from J, with 14 bases between. CDR3 sequence (DNA): TGTGCCAGCAGCCAAGAAGGCGGGCGTTCGTCGAACACCGGGGAGCTGTTTTTT. Translated, it gives CASSQEGGRSSNTGELFF.

This clone occurred once. The chain has TRBV3-1 (or the pseudogene TRBV3-2) and TRBJ2-1; the D gene is possibly TRBD2 (6 bases). The ends were cut back, 0 bases at V and 5 bases at J, with 11 bases in the middle. The germline gives CDR1 LGHDT, CDR2 YNNKEL (reference sequence). The length of the CDR3 is 15 residues. This CDR3 is CASSQDSSVHNEQFF. The CDR3 nucleotides read TGTGCCAGCAGCCAAGACTCTAGCGTCCACAATGAGCAGTTCTTC.

V and J are TRBV3-1 (or the pseudogene TRBV3-2) and TRBJ1-2; 9 bases fit TRBD1. Germline-derived CDR1 and CDR2 are LGHDT and YNNKEL (reference sequence). V was clipped by 4 bases and J by 2 bases; unmatched bases: 8. This CDR3 spans 16 amino acids. The CDR3 spells CASSRGQGIGNYGYTF. CDR3 in DNA: TGTGCCAGCAGCCGGGGACAGGGCATAGGGAACTATGGCTACACCTTC.

This rearrangement joins TRBV18 to TRBJ1-2; TRBD1 matches 9 bases. Germline-derived CDR1 and CDR2 are KGHSH and LQKENI. CDR3 length equals 13 residues. The ends lost 3 bases at V and 7 bases at J; junction bases unmatched: 3. The CDR3 nucleotides are TGTGCCAGCTCACCCGGGACAGGGAGTGGCTACACCTTC. Translation gives CASSPGTGSGYTF.

This clone has just a few counts. The V and J genes are TRBV18 and TRBJ2-2, with D perhaps TRBD1 (6 bases). V lost 3 bases and J lost 8, with 7 bases in between. CDR1 is KGHSH, CDR2 LQKENI, per germline. This CDR3 is 12 amino acids long. CDR3 sequence (DNA): TGTGCCAGCTCACCCAGGGGAGGGGAGCTGTTTTTT. Residues: CASSPRGGELFF.

The chain combines TRBV6-6 with TRBJ1-1; 7 nucleotides agree with TRBD1. The junction had 9 bases not matched to a gene; V was cut back by 5 bases and J by 3 bases. This CDR3 is 15 amino acids long. The germline V gene encodes CDR1 MNHNY and CDR2 SVGAGI (reference sequence). CDR3 nucleotides: TGTGCCAGCAGTCGACAGGGCGCCATGTACACTGAAGCTTTCTTT. Amino acid sequence: CASSRQGAMYTEAFF.

The rearrangement links TRBV24-1 to TRBJ1-1, with D unresolved. This CDR3 has 13 residues. V lost 4 bases, J lost 4 bases, and 9 bases lay in between. Germline V lookup: CDR1 KGHDR, CDR2 SFDVKD. CDR3 bases: TGTGCCACCAGTGACTATAAGAGCACTGAAGCTTTCTTT. This codes for CATSDYKSTEAFF.

The V gene is TRBV6-5, the J gene TRBJ1-1; D remains unclear. V shed 5 bases and J shed 1 base, with 11 bases lying between them. CDR1 and CDR2 (germline): MNHEY, SVGAGI. CDR3 size: 14 residues. CDR3 DNA sequence: TGTGCCAGCAGTCCTGACATTTGGAACACTGAAGCTTTCTTT. This encodes CASSPDIWNTEAFF.

The count of this clone is one. This sequence joins TRBV28 and TRBJ1-1; 8 bases align to TRBD1. There are 15 residues in the CDR3. The germline CDR1 and CDR2 sequences are MDHEN and SYDVKM. Trimming took 5 bases from V and 2 from J; bases not matched to a gene: 7. CDR3 DNA: TGTGCCAGCAGTCCCGCCGGACAGGGCAACACTGAAGCTTTCTTT. Its protein product is CASSPAGQGNTEAFF.

The rearrangement links TRBV10-1 to TRBJ2-3, with 10 nucleotides matching TRBD2. The germline gives CDR1 WNHNN, CDR2 SYGVQD (reference sequence). This CDR3 region has 14 residues. The V segment lost 3 bases and the J segment 6 bases; nucleotides outside the gene matches: 3. The CDR3: CASSELAGSDTQYF. CDR3 nucleotides: TGCGCCAGCAGTGAACTAGCGGGGTCGGATACGCAGTATTTT.

This chain uses TRBV7-6 with TRBJ2-3; D not certain. The CDR3 spans 13 residues. V lost 5 bases and J 6 bases, leaving 12 bases between the germline ends. The germline V gene encodes CDR1 SGHVS and CDR2 FNYEAQ. CDR3 residues: CASSKTFRDTQYF. The DNA of the CDR3 is TGTGCCAGCAGCAAAACCTTCAGGGATACGCAGTATTTT.

The chain recombines TRBV28 with TRBJ2-3, with a weak D call TRBD2 (6 bases). Trimming removed 2 bases at V and 4 bases at J, with 16 bases between. Per the germline V gene, CDR1 is MDHEN and CDR2 is SYDVKM. The CDR3 sequence is 16 residues long. CDR3 nucleotides: TGTGCCAGCAGTTTAACCCCCCAGGGAGGTGCAGATACGCAGTATTTT. Its protein is CASSLTPQGGADTQYF.